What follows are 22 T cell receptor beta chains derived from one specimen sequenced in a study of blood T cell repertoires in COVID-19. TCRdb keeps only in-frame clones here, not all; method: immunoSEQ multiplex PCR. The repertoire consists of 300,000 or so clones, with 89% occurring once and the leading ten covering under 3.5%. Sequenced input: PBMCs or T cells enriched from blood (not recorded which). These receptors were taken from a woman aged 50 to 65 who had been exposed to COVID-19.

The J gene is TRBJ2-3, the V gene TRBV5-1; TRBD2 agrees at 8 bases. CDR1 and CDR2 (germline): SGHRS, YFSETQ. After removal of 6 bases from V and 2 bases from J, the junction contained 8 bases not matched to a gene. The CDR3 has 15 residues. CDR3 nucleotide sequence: TGCGCCAGCACCAGCGGGGGTTCTACCACAGATACGCAGTATTTT. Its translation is CASTSGGSTTDTQYF.

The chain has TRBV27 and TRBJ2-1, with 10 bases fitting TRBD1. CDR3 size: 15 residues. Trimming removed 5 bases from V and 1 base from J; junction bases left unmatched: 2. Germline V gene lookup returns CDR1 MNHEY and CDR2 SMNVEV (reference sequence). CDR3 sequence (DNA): TGTGCCAGCAGTCGGGACAGGGGTTCCTACAATGAGCAGTTCTTC. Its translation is CASSRDRGSYNEQFF.

The DNA for the CDR3 is TGTGCCAGCAGTTTAACGACCAGGGGGGCTAACCTCCTCCACTTT. Translation gives CASSLTTRGANLLHF. The chain combines TRBV27 with TRBJ1-6; 7 bases align to TRBD1. Germline CDR1 reads MNHEY; CDR2 reads SMNVEV (reference sequence). This CDR3 has 15 residues. V shed 2 bases, J shed 15 bases, and the junction held 13 bases outside the gene matches.

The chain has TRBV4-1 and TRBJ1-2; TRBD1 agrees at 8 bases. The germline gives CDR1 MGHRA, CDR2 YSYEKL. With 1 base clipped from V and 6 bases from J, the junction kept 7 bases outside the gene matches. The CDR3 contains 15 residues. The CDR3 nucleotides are TGCGCCAGCAGCCAAGGGGACAGGAGGTCAAATGGCTACACCTTC. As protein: CASSQGDRRSNGYTF.

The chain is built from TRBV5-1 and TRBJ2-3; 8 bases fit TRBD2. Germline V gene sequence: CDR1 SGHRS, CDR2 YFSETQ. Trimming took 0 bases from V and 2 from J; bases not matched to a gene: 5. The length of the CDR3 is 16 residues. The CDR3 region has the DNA TGCGCCAGCAGCTTGGATCCTAGCGGGTACACAGATACGCAGTATTTT. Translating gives CASSLDPSGYTDTQYF.

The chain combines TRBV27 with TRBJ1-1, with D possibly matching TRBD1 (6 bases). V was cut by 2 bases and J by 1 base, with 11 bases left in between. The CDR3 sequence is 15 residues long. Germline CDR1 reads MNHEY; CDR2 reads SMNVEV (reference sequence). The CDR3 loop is CASSLQDRPNTEAFF. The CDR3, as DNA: TGTGCCAGCAGTTTACAGGACAGACCGAACACTGAAGCTTTCTTT.

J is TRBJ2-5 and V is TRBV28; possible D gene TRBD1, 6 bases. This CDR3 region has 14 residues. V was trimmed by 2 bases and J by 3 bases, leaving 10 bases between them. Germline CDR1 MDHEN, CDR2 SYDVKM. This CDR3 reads CASSLVGQKETQYF. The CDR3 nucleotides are TGTGCCAGCAGTTTAGTAGGACAGAAAGAGACCCAGTACTTC.

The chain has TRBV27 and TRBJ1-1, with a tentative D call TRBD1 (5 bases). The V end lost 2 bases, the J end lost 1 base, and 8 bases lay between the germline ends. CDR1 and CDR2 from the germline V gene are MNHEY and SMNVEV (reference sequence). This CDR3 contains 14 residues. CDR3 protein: CASSLVDRNTEAFF. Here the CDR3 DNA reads TGTGCCAGCAGTTTAGTAGACAGGAACACTGAAGCTTTCTTT.

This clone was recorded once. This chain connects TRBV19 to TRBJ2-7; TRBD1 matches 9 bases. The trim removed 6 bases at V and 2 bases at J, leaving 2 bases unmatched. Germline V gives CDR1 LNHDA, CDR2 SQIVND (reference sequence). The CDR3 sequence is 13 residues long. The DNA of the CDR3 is TGTGCCAGTAGCAGGGACAGGGCCTACGAGCAGTACTTC. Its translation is CASSRDRAYEQYF.

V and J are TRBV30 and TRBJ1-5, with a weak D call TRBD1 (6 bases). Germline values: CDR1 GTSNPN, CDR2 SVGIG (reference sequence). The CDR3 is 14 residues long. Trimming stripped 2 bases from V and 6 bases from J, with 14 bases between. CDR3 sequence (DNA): TGTGCCTGGAGTACTTGGGGGGGCGGTCAGCCCCAGCATTTT. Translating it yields CAWSTWGGGQPQHF.

CDR3 sequence: CASSQDEGRRDDTQYF. The CDR3 DNA is TGTGCCAGCAGCCAAGATGAGGGTCGTCGGGATGATACGCAGTATTTT. The rearrangement joins TRBV3-1 (or the pseudogene TRBV3-2) to TRBJ2-3, with D possibly TRBD2 on 5 matching bases. The CDR3 totals 16 residues. V gave up 0 bases and J gave up 6 bases, with 16 bases separating them. From germline, CDR1 is LGHDT and CDR2 YNNKEL (reference sequence).

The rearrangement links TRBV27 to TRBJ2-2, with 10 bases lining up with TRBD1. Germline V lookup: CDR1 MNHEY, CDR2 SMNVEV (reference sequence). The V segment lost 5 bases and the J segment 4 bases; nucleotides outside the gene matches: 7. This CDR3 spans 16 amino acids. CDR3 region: CASSGGDRGLTGELFF. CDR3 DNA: TGTGCCAGCAGTGGGGGGGACAGGGGCCTCACCGGGGAGCTGTTTTTT.

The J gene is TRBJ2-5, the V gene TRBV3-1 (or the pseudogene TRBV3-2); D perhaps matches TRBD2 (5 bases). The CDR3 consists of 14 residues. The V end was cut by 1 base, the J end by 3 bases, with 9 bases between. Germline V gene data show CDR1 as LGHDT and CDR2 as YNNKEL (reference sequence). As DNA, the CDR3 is TGTGCCAGCAGCCAAGGGACTGTTAAAGAGACCCAGTACTTC. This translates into CASSQGTVKETQYF.

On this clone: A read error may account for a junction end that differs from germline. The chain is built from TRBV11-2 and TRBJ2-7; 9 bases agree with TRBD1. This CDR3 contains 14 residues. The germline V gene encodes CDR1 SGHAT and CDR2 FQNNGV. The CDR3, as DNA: TGTGCCAGCAGCCCAGGGACAGGGTCCTCCGAGCAGTACTTC. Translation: CASSPGTGSSEQYF.

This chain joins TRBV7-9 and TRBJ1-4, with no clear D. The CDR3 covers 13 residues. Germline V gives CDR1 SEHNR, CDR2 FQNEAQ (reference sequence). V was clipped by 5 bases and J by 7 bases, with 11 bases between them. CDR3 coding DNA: TGTGCCAGCAGCGGTAATCCCGGTGAAAAACTGTTTTTT. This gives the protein CASSGNPGEKLFF.

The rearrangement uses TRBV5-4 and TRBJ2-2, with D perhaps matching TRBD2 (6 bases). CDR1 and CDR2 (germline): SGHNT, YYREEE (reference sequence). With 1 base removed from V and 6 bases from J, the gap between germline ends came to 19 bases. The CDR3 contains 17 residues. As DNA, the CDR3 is TGTGCCAGCAGCTTGAGTCCTAGCGCACATGCCCCCGGGGAGCTGTTTTTT. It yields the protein CASSLSPSAHAPGELFF.

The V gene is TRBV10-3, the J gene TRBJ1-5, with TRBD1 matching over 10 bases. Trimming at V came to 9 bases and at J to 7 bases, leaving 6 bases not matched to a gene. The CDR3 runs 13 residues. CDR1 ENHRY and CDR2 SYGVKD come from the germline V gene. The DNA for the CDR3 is TGTGCCATTAGGACAGGGGGTTCGCAGCCCCAGCATTTT. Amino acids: CAIRTGGSQPQHF.

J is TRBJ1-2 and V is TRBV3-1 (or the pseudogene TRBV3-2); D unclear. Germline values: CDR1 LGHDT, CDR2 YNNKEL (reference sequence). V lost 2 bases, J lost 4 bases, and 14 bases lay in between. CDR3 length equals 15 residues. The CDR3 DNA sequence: TGTGCCAGCAGCCAATCTGAGGTCCTATTCTATGGCTACACCTTC. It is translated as CASSQSEVLFYGYTF.

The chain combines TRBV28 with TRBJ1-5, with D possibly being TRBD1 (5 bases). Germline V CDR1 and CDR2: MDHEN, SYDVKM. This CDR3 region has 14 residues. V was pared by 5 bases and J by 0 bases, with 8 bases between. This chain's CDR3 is CASSKGYSNQPQHF. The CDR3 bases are TGTGCCAGCAGTAAGGGGTATAGCAATCAGCCCCAGCATTTT.

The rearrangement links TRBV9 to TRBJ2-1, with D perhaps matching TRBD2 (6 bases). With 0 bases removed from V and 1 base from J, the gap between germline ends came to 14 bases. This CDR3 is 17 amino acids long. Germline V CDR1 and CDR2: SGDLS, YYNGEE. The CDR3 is CASSVGVAGWSYNEQFF. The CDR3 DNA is TGTGCCAGCAGCGTAGGGGTGGCGGGGTGGTCCTACAATGAGCAGTTCTTC.

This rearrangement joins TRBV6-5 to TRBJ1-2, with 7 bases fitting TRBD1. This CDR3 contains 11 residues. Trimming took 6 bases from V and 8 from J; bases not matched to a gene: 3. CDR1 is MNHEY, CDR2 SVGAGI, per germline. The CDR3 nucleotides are TGTGCCAGCAGGGGGGGACAGGGCTACACCTTC. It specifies CASRGGQGYTF.

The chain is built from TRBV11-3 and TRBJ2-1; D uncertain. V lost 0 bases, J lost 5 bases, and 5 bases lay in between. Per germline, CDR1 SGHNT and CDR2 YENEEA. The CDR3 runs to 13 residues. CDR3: CASSLDQNNEQFF. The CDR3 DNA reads TGTGCCAGCAGCTTAGACCAGAACAATGAGCAGTTCTTC.